Following are 22 T cell receptor beta chains from one sample sequenced in a study of blood T cell repertoires in COVID-19 (TCRdb year 2020). The library relied on the immunoSEQ multiplex PCR assay. The source is immuneACCESS, and TCRdb retained only in-frame sequences with V and J called. Part of the clones is not carried over; for the studies checked, unresolved V genes explain less than half of this, and the remainder is unexplained. Counted in this sample were roughly 180,000 clones; roughly three quarters of them appeared once. The ten most abundant clones make up more than 6.5% of the sample. The material sequenced was peripheral blood. Source of these receptors: a woman in her 50s with active or convalescent COVID-19.

The chain carries TRBV3-1 (or the pseudogene TRBV3-2) and TRBJ2-3; a possible D gene is TRBD2 (6 bases). The CDR3 covers 13 residues. Between the trimmed V and J ends, which lost 11 bases and 0 bases, there was a span of 12 bases. Looked up from germline, CDR1 is LGHDT and CDR2 is YNNKEL (reference sequence). CDR3 sequence reads: CASGLSSTDTQYF. CDR3 nucleotides: TGTGCCTCGGGACTCTCTAGCACAGATACGCAGTATTTT.

The sample holds many counts of this clone. The chain carries TRBV27 and TRBJ2-3, with unresolved D. CDR1 MNHEY and CDR2 SMNVEV come from the germline V gene (reference sequence). V was shortened by 4 bases and J by 1 base, with 12 bases between the two germline ends. The CDR3 loop spans 15 amino acids. The CDR3 is CASSSSFAGTDTQYF. DNA of the CDR3: TGTGCCAGCAGTTCCTCTTTCGCGGGCACAGATACGCAGTATTTT.

This sequence joins TRBV7-2 and TRBJ2-1; a possible D gene is TRBD2 (5 bases). This CDR3 comprises 14 residues. V was shortened by 7 bases and J by 3 bases, with 13 bases between the two germline ends. Germline CDR1 and CDR2: SGHTA and FQGNSA. In nucleotides, the CDR3 is TGTGCCAGCACCAAAGAGGGCGGCTACAATGAGCAGTTCTTC. It yields the protein CASTKEGGYNEQFF.

V is TRBV10-3 and J is TRBJ2-7; D possibly corresponds to TRBD1 (6 bases). In germline, CDR1 is ENHRY, CDR2 SYGVKD. Trimming left V 6 bases short and J 3 bases short, with 15 bases between. The CDR3 spans 14 residues. CDR3 coding DNA: TGTGCCATCAGCTCTACGGGACACAACTACGAGCAGTACTTC. This translates into CAISSTGHNYEQYF.

The J gene is TRBJ2-6, the V gene TRBV4-2, with 9 nucleotides matching TRBD2. This CDR3 has 17 amino acids. The trim removed 1 base at V and 2 bases at J, leaving 3 bases unmatched. Germline V gene lookup returns CDR1 LGHNA and CDR2 YNFKEQ. CDR3 in amino acids: CASSQVAGDAGANVLTF. The CDR3 bases are TGTGCCAGCAGCCAAGTAGCGGGAGATGCTGGGGCCAACGTCCTGACTTTC.

The V and J genes are TRBV6-5 and TRBJ1-3; the D gene is possibly TRBD1 (5 bases). The CDR3 is made up of 14 amino acids. Germline V gene data show CDR1 as MNHEY and CDR2 as SVGAGI. V was shortened by 6 bases and J by 0 bases, with 9 bases between the two germline ends. CDR3 residues: CASSLGGSGNTIYF. Written as DNA, the CDR3 is TGTGCCAGCAGCCTCGGGGGCTCTGGAAACACCATATATTTT.

The chain joins TRBV4-3 to TRBJ2-3; 9 nucleotides match TRBD2. The length of the CDR3 is 18 residues. The junction had 12 bases not matched to a gene; V was cut back by 0 bases and J by 5 bases. CDR1 is LGHNA and CDR2 is YSLEER in the germline V gene. The CDR3 region has the DNA TGCGCCAGCAGCCAAGAGCCCAGACTAGCGGAGGGGGGAGATACGCAGTATTTT. It encodes CASSQEPRLAEGGDTQYF.

This sequence joins TRBV5-4 and TRBJ2-7, with 7 nucleotides matching TRBD2. V trimming: 1 base; J trimming: 3 bases; junction bases outside the gene matches: 1. CDR3 length equals 13 residues. Per the germline V gene, CDR1 is SGHNT and CDR2 is YYREEE (reference sequence). CDR3 sequence (DNA): TGTGCCAGCAGCTTGCGGGGGGACTACGAGCAGTACTTC. Translated, it gives CASSLRGDYEQYF.

This chain joins TRBV5-1 and TRBJ1-1; 8 bases line up with TRBD1. From germline, CDR1 is SGHRS and CDR2 YFSETQ. With V trimmed by 5 bases and J by 3 bases, 9 bases remained unmatched. CDR3 size: 15 residues. The CDR3 DNA sequence: TGCGCCAGCAGGTCTCAGGGGGCAAGGGACACTGAAGCTTTCTTT. Translation: CASRSQGARDTEAFF.

The J gene is TRBJ2-3, the V gene TRBV11-2, with TRBD2 matching 8 bases. After removal of 1 base from V and 0 bases from J, the junction contained 3 bases not matched to a gene. The CDR3 covers 16 residues. Germline assignment: CDR1 SGHAT and CDR2 FQNNGV. The CDR3 coding sequence is TGTGCCAGCAGCTTAGGCGGGGGGCCGAGCACAGATACGCAGTATTTT. This encodes CASSLGGGPSTDTQYF.

This clone was detected only a few times. V usage is TRBV9 and J usage is TRBJ2-5; D gene ambiguous. This CDR3 region has 14 residues. Trimming took 0 bases from V and 0 from J, leaving 6 bases between them. The germline V gene encodes CDR1 SGDLS and CDR2 YYNGEE. CDR3 coding DNA: TGTGCCAGCAGCGTAGGAACAAACCAAGAGACCCAGTACTTC. Translation: CASSVGTNQETQYF.

This clone has only a few counts. The chain joins TRBV5-1 to TRBJ1-2; 7 nucleotides line up with TRBD1. Germline V CDR1 and CDR2: SGHRS, YFSETQ. Germline trimming cut 2 bases from V and 6 bases from J; bases unmatched to any gene: 4. The CDR3 length is 13 residues. In DNA form, the CDR3 reads TGCGCCAGCAGCTTTGACAGGGAAGATGGCTACACCTTC. Translation: CASSFDREDGYTF.

V and J are TRBV7-6 and TRBJ2-3; a possible D gene is TRBD1 (6 bases). Trimming pared 4 bases from V and 1 base from J, leaving 9 bases between. Germline V gene data show CDR1 as SGHVS and CDR2 as FNYEAQ. This CDR3 comprises 14 residues. CDR3 amino acids: CASSWTARTDTQYF. The CDR3 DNA reads as TGTGCCAGCAGCTGGACAGCGCGCACAGATACGCAGTATTTT. The full variable domain, its missing parts supplied by reference TRBV7-6 and TRBJ2-3, is GAGVSQSPRYKVTKRGQDVALRCDPISGHVSLYWYRQALGQGPEFLTYFNYEAQQDKSGLPNDRFSAERPEGSISTLTIQRTEQRDSAMYRCASSWTARTDTQYFGPGTRLTVL.

The rearrangement links TRBV3-1 (or the pseudogene TRBV3-2) to TRBJ1-6; D is unclear. This CDR3 contains 15 residues. Germline V gene data show CDR1 as LGHDT and CDR2 as YNNKEL (reference sequence). Trimming left V 1 base short and J 6 bases short, with 10 bases between. The CDR3 DNA follows: TGTGCCAGCAGCCAAGGTCAGGCTTTTAATTCACCCCTCCACTTT. Its protein product is CASSQGQAFNSPLHF.

V is TRBV9 and J is TRBJ1-5; D possibly corresponds to TRBD1 (5 bases). Looked up from germline, CDR1 is SGDLS and CDR2 is YYNGEE. Trimming stripped 4 bases from V and 4 bases from J, with 15 bases between. The CDR3 length is 15 residues. CDR3 in DNA: TGTGCCAGCAGCCCCGGCGGGAGGGGTAATCAGCCCCAGCATTTT. This codes for CASSPGGRGNQPQHF.

This clone was detected a few times. The chain joins TRBV5-1 to TRBJ2-2; 9 nucleotides align to TRBD1. CDR3 length equals 16 residues. Germline values: CDR1 SGHRS, CDR2 YFSETQ. The J segment lost 7 bases and the V segment lost 2 bases, leaving 9 bases of the junction unmatched. This chain's CDR3 is CASSFDLQGANGELFF. In nucleotides, the CDR3 is TGCGCCAGCAGCTTCGACCTACAGGGGGCCAACGGGGAGCTGTTTTTT.

This clone was observed once. The chain recombines TRBV20-1 with TRBJ2-1; 10 bases match TRBD2. This CDR3 is built from 11 residues. Germline-derived CDR1 and CDR2 are DFQATT and SNEGSKA (reference sequence). The V segment lost 4 bases and the J segment 14 bases; nucleotides outside the gene matches: 5. Here the CDR3 reads CSATLAGMKFF. Here the CDR3 DNA reads TGCAGTGCTACACTAGCGGGAATGAAGTTCTTC.

This clone was counted only a few times. In the same sample, other DNA sequences code for this CDR3. The chain is built from TRBV29-1 and TRBJ1-6; 11 bases match TRBD1. Germline V gene lookup returns CDR1 SQVTM and CDR2 ANQGSEA. CDR3 length equals 13 residues. J was trimmed by 10 bases and V by 6 bases; bases with no gene match: 5. The CDR3 region is CSVGTGGNSPLHF. The CDR3 coding sequence is TGCAGCGTCGGGACAGGGGGGAACTCACCCCTCCACTTT.

The chain employs TRBV24-1 and TRBJ2-3, with no clear D. Trimming removed 3 bases at V and 0 bases at J, with 9 bases between. This CDR3 spans 15 amino acids. Germline V gene lookup returns CDR1 KGHDR and CDR2 SFDVKD. CDR3 loop: CATSDPLSSTDTQYF. In DNA, the CDR3 is TGTGCCACCAGTGATCCCCTATCTAGCACAGATACGCAGTATTTT.

The chain carries TRBV7-9 and TRBJ2-7; D ambiguous. This CDR3 spans 14 amino acids. V shed 2 bases and J shed 0 bases, with 8 bases lying between them. Germline-derived CDR1 and CDR2 are SEHNR and FQNEAQ (reference sequence). This CDR3 reads CASSLSGSSYEQYF. DNA of the CDR3: TGTGCCAGCAGCTTATCAGGTTCCTCCTACGAGCAGTACTTC.

This clone was picked up a small number of times. The chain recombines TRBV7-9 with TRBJ1-1; TRBD1 aligns across 7 bases. The CDR3 spans 16 residues. V dropped 3 bases and J dropped 1; count of bases not matched to a gene: 8. Per the germline V gene, CDR1 is SEHNR and CDR2 is FQNEAQ (reference sequence). The CDR3 sequence is CASSFVQGGGNTEAFF. CDR3 coding DNA: TGTGCCAGCAGCTTCGTGCAGGGGGGTGGGAACACTGAAGCTTTCTTT. Looking up the rest from reference TRBV7-9 and TRBJ1-1 gives the full variable domain: DTGVSQNPRHKITKRGQNVTFRCDPISEHNRLYWYRQTLGQGPEFLTYFQNEAQLEKSRLLSDRFSAERPKGSFSTLEIQRTEQGDSAMYLCASSFVQGGGNTEAFFGQGTRLTVV.

Many counts were recorded for this clone. The chain recombines TRBV6-5 with TRBJ1-2; TRBD1 might be the D (5 bases). Germline assignment: CDR1 MNHEY and CDR2 SVGAGI. V lost 0 bases to trimming and J lost 8 bases, with 13 bases between them. The CDR3 runs to 14 residues. The CDR3 loop is CASSYSRQGEGYTF. CDR3 in DNA: TGTGCCAGCAGTTACTCGAGGCAGGGTGAGGGCTACACCTTC.